This TCR beta chain was sequenced in a study of blood T cells in healthy people across ages. About the study: Template switching retrieved approximately one barcoded beta molecule for each two T cells.

Using a J-beta primer mix together with a sample-barcoded 5' primer, a second PCR was run for about 6 to 11 cycles. TCRdb passed the 5' RACE reads through MiXCR, listing each CDR3 protein once. In the table there are 600,000 to 850,000 distinct CDR3 sequences, about 40% of which are singletons. Extraction of total RNA produced a minimum of 5.5 micrograms from each sample. Germline values: CDR1 MNHNY, CDR2 SVGAGI (reference sequence). This CDR3 contains 14 residues. V lost 6 bases to trimming and J lost 4 bases, with 16 bases between them. Study results and limitations: Age brought a roughly linear fall in TCR beta diversity measured per million T cells.

Points on this clonotype: Its target is not known.

The chain has TRBV6-6 and TRBJ2-7; tentatively, D is TRBD1 (7 bases). This clonotype was obtained from an older woman in good health. The sequenced sample was blood. The CDR3 loop reads CASSEGAGGYEQYF. CDR3 in DNA: TGTGCCAGCAGCGAGGGGGCAGGGGGGTACGAGCAGTACTTC.